This paragraph reports one T cell receptor (beta chain). As originally analysed: Amplifying reference gene primers gave estimates of nucleated cell counts. Clones were sequenced by immunoSEQ multiplex PCR, and TCRdb holds only the in-frame ones, with some missing. That table gives V, J and clone size, and the DNA gave D and trimming. The sample carries 150,000 to 200,000 clones, just under 80% recorded once. V dropped 0 bases and J dropped 10 bases, with 9 bases sitting between them. The CDR3 loop spans 12 amino acids. Germline lookup yields CDR1 LGHDT and CDR2 YNNKEL (reference sequence). This entry comes from a study of blood T cell repertoires in COVID-19. Study details: The United States, Italy and Spain supplied acute and convalescent COVID-19 samples. T cells, B-cell-depleted T cells, or PBMCs supplied cDNA or gDNA.

The chain uses TRBV3-1 (or the pseudogene TRBV3-2) and TRBJ1-2; D is unresolved. The sequence derives from a man between 65 and 85 years old with active or convalescent COVID-19. The sample was peripheral blood. The CDR3 DNA reads TGTGCCAGCAGCCAAGAGGGCAGGCTCTACACCTTC. This codes for CASSQEGRLYTF.